These 28 T cell receptor beta chains originate from one sample sequenced in a study of blood T cell repertoires in COVID-19. The table came from immunoSEQ multiplex PCR; TCRdb's copy has only in-frame clones and leaves some out. The sample consists of around 160,000 clones, 84% of them appearing once. Sequencing used PBMCs or T cells enriched from blood (not recorded which). All receptors derive from a woman between 45 and 60 years old who had been exposed to COVID-19.

This sequence joins TRBV9 and TRBJ2-1, with D tentatively TRBD1 (7 bases). The V gene lost 0 bases and the J gene lost 9 bases, with 13 bases spanning the gap. CDR3 size: 14 residues. In germline, CDR1 is SGDLS, CDR2 YYNGEE. CDR3 region: CASSVVQGGGEQFF. CDR3 in DNA: TGTGCCAGCAGCGTAGTGCAGGGGGGAGGTGAGCAGTTCTTC.

The sample holds one count of this clone. J is TRBJ2-2 and V is TRBV6-5; TRBD1 is a possible D gene (5 bases). This CDR3 contains 14 residues. Germline lookup yields CDR1 MNHEY and CDR2 SVGAGI. V was cut by 0 bases and J by 4 bases, with 6 bases left in between. CDR3 sequence (DNA): TGTGCCAGCAGTTACTCCCAGGGCACCGGGGAGCTGTTTTTT. It codes for CASSYSQGTGELFF.

This sequence joins TRBV11-3 and TRBJ1-5, with D hard to call. Looked up from germline, CDR1 is SGHNT and CDR2 is YENEEA. The CDR3 is 16 residues long. V was trimmed by 1 base and J by 4 bases, leaving 14 bases between them. CDR3 nucleotide sequence: TGTGCCAGCAGCTTAGTGCCCAGGAGGGCGAATCAGCCCCAGCATTTT. The encoded protein is CASSLVPRRANQPQHF. Looking up the rest from reference TRBV11-3 and TRBJ1-5 gives the full variable domain: EAGVVQSPRYKIIEKKQPVAFWCNPISGHNTLYWYLQNLGQGPELLIRYENEEAVDDSQLPKDRFSAERLKGVDSTLKIQPAELGDSAVYLCASSLVPRRANQPQHFGDGTRLSIL.

V is TRBV5-8 and J is TRBJ2-1; 9 positions match TRBD2. V gave up 4 bases and J gave up 8 bases; unmatched junction bases: 10. The CDR3 totals 15 residues. From germline, CDR1 is SGHTS and CDR2 YDEGEE. CDR3 residues: CASSRRGGGAYEQFF. In DNA form, the CDR3 reads TGTGCCAGCAGCCGGCGGGGCGGGGGGGCCTATGAGCAGTTCTTC.

The rearrangement uses TRBV27 and TRBJ1-6, with TRBD1 matching over 9 bases. The CDR3 contains 16 residues. The ends lost 2 bases at V and 5 bases at J; junction bases unmatched: 4. Germline CDR1 is MNHEY and CDR2 is SMNVEV (reference sequence). The CDR3 is CASSLGTGRNNSPLHF. The DNA for the CDR3 is TGTGCCAGCAGTTTAGGGACAGGGAGGAATAATTCACCCCTCCACTTT.

The chain carries TRBV4-1 and TRBJ1-5, with a tentative D call TRBD1 (5 bases). Deletions cut 2 bases from V and 5 bases from J, with 13 bases between. This CDR3 is built from 15 residues. Germline CDR1 MGHRA, CDR2 YSYEKL. This chain's CDR3 is CASSQYPGGDQPQHF. CDR3 in DNA: TGCGCCAGCAGCCAATACCCCGGAGGGGATCAGCCCCAGCATTTT.

This clone has a single count. The chain carries TRBV24-1 and TRBJ2-1; D possibly corresponds to TRBD1 (6 bases). CDR1 and CDR2 (germline): KGHDR, SFDVKD. The CDR3 consists of 15 residues. V shed 2 bases and J shed 5 bases, with 12 bases lying between them. CDR3 sequence (DNA): TGTGCCACCAGTGATTCCAGGGGTGCTGACAATGAGCAGTTCTTC. Translating gives CATSDSRGADNEQFF.

The chain has TRBV9 and TRBJ1-2; no definite D call. CDR1 SGDLS and CDR2 YYNGEE come from the germline V gene. V was cut by 0 bases and J by 4 bases, with 10 bases left in between. CDR3 size: 14 residues. The CDR3 sequence: CASSVETASYGYTF. The DNA of the CDR3 is TGTGCCAGCAGCGTAGAAACAGCTTCCTATGGCTACACCTTC.

The chain has TRBV29-1 and TRBJ1-4; D remains ambiguous. The CDR3 totals 15 residues. Trimming removed 0 bases from V and 0 bases from J, with 8 bases in between. Per germline, CDR1 SQVTM and CDR2 ANQGSEA. The CDR3 protein is CSVEDSSPTNEKLFF. CDR3 nucleotides: TGCAGCGTTGAAGACAGTTCCCCAACTAATGAAAAACTGTTTTTT.

V usage is TRBV9 and J usage is TRBJ2-1; the match to TRBD2 covers 10 bases. Germline CDR1 SGDLS, CDR2 YYNGEE. The CDR3 is made up of 19 amino acids. The V segment lost 4 bases and the J segment 0 bases; nucleotides outside the gene matches: 13. For the CDR3, the DNA is TGTGCCAGCAGCACCCAATGGAGCGGGGGGGCCTCCTCCTACAATGAGCAGTTCTTC. This encodes CASSTQWSGGASSYNEQFF.

This clone was counted once. The chain employs TRBV3-1 (or the pseudogene TRBV3-2) and TRBJ1-1, with 7 bases identical to TRBD1. V was clipped by 5 bases and J by 5 bases; unmatched bases: 5. Germline loops: CDR1 LGHDT, CDR2 YNNKEL (reference sequence). The CDR3 is 13 residues long. CDR3 protein: CASSFSGGTEAFF. CDR3 coding DNA: TGTGCCAGCAGCTTCTCAGGGGGGACTGAAGCTTTCTTT.

This chain connects TRBV6-5 to TRBJ2-6; no reliable D call. V was trimmed by 7 bases and J by 0 bases, leaving 7 bases between them. Germline V gene lookup returns CDR1 MNHEY and CDR2 SVGAGI. There are 14 residues in the CDR3. For the CDR3, the DNA is TGTGCCAGCACCCCAGGCTCTGGGGCCAACGTCCTGACTTTC. Residues: CASTPGSGANVLTF.

The rearrangement joins TRBV7-2 to TRBJ2-7; possible D gene TRBD1, 5 bases. Between the trimmed V and J ends, which lost 4 bases and 7 bases, there was a span of 17 bases. Germline V gives CDR1 SGHTA, CDR2 FQGNSA. This CDR3 has 14 amino acids. DNA of the CDR3: TGTGCCAGCAGCTGGGGCCCAGGGTTGGGTGAGCAGTACTTC. Translated, it gives CASSWGPGLGEQYF.

The V gene is TRBV9, the J gene TRBJ1-3; 9 positions agree with TRBD1. Unmatched junction bases numbered 9, after V lost 3 bases and J lost 2 bases. The CDR3 is made up of 17 amino acids. The germline V gene encodes CDR1 SGDLS and CDR2 YYNGEE. The CDR3 protein is CASSAPGQGNPGNTIYF. The CDR3 DNA is TGTGCCAGCAGCGCACCAGGACAGGGGAACCCTGGAAACACCATATATTTT.

This clone appeared once. The chain combines TRBV19 with TRBJ1-3; 7 bases fit TRBD1. This CDR3 contains 16 residues. J gave up 1 base and V 6 bases, and 9 bases lay outside the gene matches. Germline V gene data show CDR1 as LNHDA and CDR2 as SQIVND (reference sequence). CDR3 in DNA: TGTGCCAGTAGCCCTAGACAGGGAGGTTCTGGAAACACCATATATTTT. It is translated as CASSPRQGGSGNTIYF.

This clone was seen once. This chain connects TRBV30 to TRBJ2-7; maybe TRBD2 (6 bases). CDR1 and CDR2 (germline): GTSNPN, SVGIG (reference sequence). Trimming removed 2 bases at V and 2 bases at J, with 10 bases between. This CDR3 has 13 amino acids. DNA of the CDR3: TGTGCCTGGAGTTCTGGAGGGACCTACGAGCAGTACTTC. Its translation: CAWSSGGTYEQYF.

Concerning this clone itself: At one end, the junction sequence differs from germline, possibly due to a read error. The J gene is TRBJ1-2, the V gene TRBV7-9, with 7 bases aligning to TRBD1. In germline, CDR1 is SEHNR, CDR2 FQNEAQ (reference sequence). This CDR3 contains 11 residues. The CDR3 loop is CASSADRRESF. The CDR3 region has the DNA TGTGCCAGCAGCGCGGACAGGCGCGAGTCCTTC. Full variable domain (remainder filled in from reference TRBV7-9 and TRBJ1-2): DTGVSQNPRHKITKRGQNVTFRCDPISEHNRLYWYRQTLGQGPEFLTYFQNEAQLEKSRLLSDRFSAERPKGSFSTLEIQRTEQGDSAMYLCASSADRRESFGSGTRLTVV.

This clone was counted a few times. This sample also contains other DNA sequences that code for the same CDR3. This chain connects TRBV12-3 or TRBV12-4 to TRBJ2-1; D is unresolved. CDR3 length: 12 amino acids. With 6 bases removed from V and 10 bases from J, the gap between germline ends came to 13 bases. CDR3 region: CASSLTGFEQFF. In DNA form, the CDR3 reads TGTGCCAGCAGCCTTACGGGTTTCGAGCAGTTCTTC.

The chain joins TRBV6-5 to TRBJ1-3; maybe TRBD1 (5 bases). CDR1 is MNHEY, CDR2 SVGAGI, per germline. CDR3 size: 14 residues. V was cut by 8 bases and J by 0 bases, with 11 bases left in between. This CDR3 reads CASSDIPSGNTIYF. CDR3 DNA: TGTGCCAGCTCGGACATTCCCTCTGGAAACACCATATATTTT.

The gene calls are TRBV19 and TRBJ2-7; TRBD2 agrees at 7 bases. In germline, CDR1 is LNHDA, CDR2 SQIVND (reference sequence). After removal of 5 bases from V and 1 base from J, the junction contained 14 bases not matched to a gene. This CDR3 is 17 amino acids long. The CDR3 is CASSPRWAGASSYEQYF. The CDR3 DNA reads as TGTGCCAGTAGTCCCCGATGGGCGGGAGCGAGTTCCTACGAGCAGTACTTC.

This chain links TRBV7-9 with TRBJ1-5, with D unresolved. The V gene's germline CDR1 is SEHNR and CDR2 FQNEAQ (reference sequence). V was cut by 2 bases and J by 2 bases, with 13 bases left in between. CDR3 length: 16 residues. Here the CDR3 reads CASSLSRGEGNQPQHF. The CDR3 DNA follows: TGTGCCAGCAGCTTATCCCGGGGAGAAGGCAATCAGCCCCAGCATTTT.

The chain recombines TRBV7-9 with TRBJ2-3; perhaps TRBD1 as D (5 bases). CDR1 SEHNR and CDR2 FQNEAQ come from the germline V gene (reference sequence). CDR3 length equals 15 residues. Trimming removed 1 base at V and 0 bases at J, with 8 bases between. This CDR3 reads CASSLDDSSTDTQYF. The CDR3 DNA reads TGTGCCAGCAGCTTAGACGACAGTAGCACAGATACGCAGTATTTT.

Worth noting for this clone: The sample contains more than one DNA sequence encoding this CDR3. V and J are TRBV5-1 and TRBJ2-1; 9 nucleotides match TRBD2. The trim removed 4 bases at V and 4 bases at J, leaving 6 bases unmatched. CDR3 length: 15 residues. Germline loops: CDR1 SGHRS, CDR2 YFSETQ. The chain's CDR3 is CASSPETSGYNEQFF. CDR3 in DNA: TGCGCCAGCAGCCCCGAGACTAGCGGTTACAATGAGCAGTTCTTC.

This chain's CDR3 is CASKWDSLSYEQYF. In DNA form, the CDR3 reads TGTGCCAGCAAATGGGACAGTCTCTCCTACGAGCAGTACTTC. The chain is built from TRBV7-6 and TRBJ2-7; 7 nucleotides line up with TRBD1. From germline, CDR1 is SGHVS and CDR2 FNYEAQ. The CDR3 length is 14 residues. With V trimmed by 7 bases and J by 0 bases, 6 bases remained unmatched.

The chain employs TRBV6-5 and TRBJ2-7, with 9 bases that match TRBD1. V dropped 0 bases and J dropped 0; count of bases not matched to a gene: 3. Germline CDR1 reads MNHEY; CDR2 reads SVGAGI. This CDR3 has 16 residues. The CDR3 sequence: CASSYSGTGYSYEQYF. The CDR3 DNA reads as TGTGCCAGCAGTTACTCCGGGACAGGGTACTCCTACGAGCAGTACTTC.

This chain uses TRBV3-1 (or the pseudogene TRBV3-2) with TRBJ1-1; D gene unclear. Per germline, CDR1 LGHDT and CDR2 YNNKEL (reference sequence). V dropped 1 base and J dropped 3 bases, with 3 bases sitting between them. This CDR3 has 12 residues. The CDR3 spells CASSQADTEAFF. The DNA of the CDR3 is TGTGCCAGCAGCCAAGCGGACACTGAAGCTTTCTTT.

The chain has TRBV4-3 and TRBJ2-3; 11 nucleotides align to TRBD2. CDR1 is LGHNA, CDR2 YSLEER, per germline. This CDR3 spans 16 amino acids. The ends lost 4 bases at V and 3 bases at J; junction bases unmatched: 6. This CDR3 reads CASSLLSGRGTDTQYF. In DNA form, the CDR3 reads TGCGCCAGCAGCCTACTTAGCGGGAGGGGGACAGATACGCAGTATTTT.

V usage is TRBV21-1 and J usage is TRBJ2-3; TRBD2, the table's D call, lacks a check against the DNA. TRBV21-1 is labeled a pseudogene. This CDR3 is built from 18 residues. The CDR3: CASSKWDRLARGTDTQYF. The CDR3 DNA is TGTGCCAGCAGCAAGTGGGATAGACTAGCGCGGGGCACAGATACGCAGTATTTT.